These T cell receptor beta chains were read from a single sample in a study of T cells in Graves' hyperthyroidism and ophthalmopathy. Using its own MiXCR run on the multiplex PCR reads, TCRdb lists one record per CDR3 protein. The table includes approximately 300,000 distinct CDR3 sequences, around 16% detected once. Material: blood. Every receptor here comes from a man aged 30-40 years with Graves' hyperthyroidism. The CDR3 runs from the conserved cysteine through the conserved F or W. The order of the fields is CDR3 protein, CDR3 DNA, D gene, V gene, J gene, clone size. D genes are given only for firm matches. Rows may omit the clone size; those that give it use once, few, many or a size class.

CDR3aa: CASSPWTGIGSYEQYF
CDR3nt: TGTGCCAGCAGCCCATGGACAGGGATAGGCTCCTACGAGCAGTACTTC
d_gene: TRBD1
v_gene: TRBV7-8
j_gene: TRBJ2-7
abundance: few

CDR3aa: CASRDFFSNYGYTF
CDR3nt: TGTGCCAGCAGGGACTTTTTTTCAAACTATGGCTACACCTTC
d_gene: -
v_gene: TRBV28
j_gene: TRBJ1-2
abundance: few

CDR3aa: CASSYSGGSSYGYTF
CDR3nt: TGTGCCAGCAGTTACTCAGGGGGCAGTTCCTATGGCTACACCTTC
d_gene: TRBD1
v_gene: TRBV6-5
j_gene: TRBJ1-2
abundance: many

CDR3aa: CATSAEIQETQYF
CDR3nt: TGTGCCACCAGTGCCGAAATCCAAGAGACCCAGTACTTC
d_gene: -
v_gene: TRBV24-1
j_gene: TRBJ2-5
abundance: many

CDR3aa: CASSPPFLLGDTEAFF
CDR3nt: TGTGCCAGCAGTCCCCCTTTTCTCTTGGGGGACACTGAAGCTTTCTTT
d_gene: -
v_gene: TRBV28
j_gene: TRBJ1-1
abundance: many

CDR3aa: CASSGPEWDTQYF
CDR3nt: TGTGCCAGCAGCGGGCCGGAGTGGGATACGCAGTATTTT
d_gene: -
v_gene: TRBV7-9
j_gene: TRBJ2-3
abundance: once

CDR3aa: CASSLLGQTYEQYF
CDR3nt: TGCGCCAGCAGCTTGCTAGGACAGACCTACGAGCAGTACTTC
d_gene: -
v_gene: TRBV5-1
j_gene: TRBJ2-7
abundance: many

CDR3aa: CASSPRAASLYNEQFF
CDR3nt: TGTGCCAGCTCACCCCGGGCGGCTAGCTTATACAATGAGCAGTTCTTC
d_gene: -
v_gene: TRBV18
j_gene: TRBJ2-1
abundance: few

CDR3aa: CSAPKGRINEQFF
CDR3nt: TGCAGTGCGCCAAAAGGGCGGATCAATGAGCAGTTCTTC
d_gene: -
v_gene: TRBV20-1
j_gene: TRBJ2-1
abundance: few

CDR3aa: CASELGYSYNEQFF
CDR3nt: TGTGCCAGCGAGTTGGGGTACTCCTACAATGAGCAGTTCTTC
d_gene: -
v_gene: TRBV25-1
j_gene: TRBJ2-1
abundance: few

CDR3aa: CSVGTSGPYEQYF
CDR3nt: TGCAGCGTTGGGACTAGCGGGCCCTACGAGCAGTACTTC
d_gene: TRBD2
v_gene: TRBV29-1
j_gene: TRBJ2-7
abundance: -

CDR3aa: CSARAYSPSGNTIYF
CDR3nt: TGCAGTGCTAGAGCATATAGTCCCTCTGGAAACACCATATATTTT
d_gene: -
v_gene: TRBV20-1
j_gene: TRBJ1-3
abundance: -

CDR3aa: CASTMDGDNEQFF
CDR3nt: TGTGCCAGCACTATGGACGGGGACAATGAGCAGTTCTTC
d_gene: -
v_gene: TRBV6-1
j_gene: TRBJ2-1
abundance: many

CDR3aa: CARSGLATEQFF
CDR3nt: TGTGCCAGGAGCGGCCTAGCGACTGAGCAGTTCTTC
d_gene: -
v_gene: TRBV2
j_gene: TRBJ2-1
abundance: many

CDR3aa: CASRRTDNQPQHF
CDR3nt: TGTGCCAGCAGAAGGACGGACAATCAGCCCCAGCATTTT
d_gene: -
v_gene: TRBV2
j_gene: TRBJ1-5
abundance: few

CDR3aa: CASSRSRDRFGGYGYTF
CDR3nt: TGTGCCAGCAGCCGGTCCCGGGACAGGTTCGGGGGATATGGCTACACCTTC
d_gene: TRBD1
v_gene: TRBV3-1
j_gene: TRBJ1-2
abundance: many

CDR3aa: CSARPGTAYEQYF
CDR3nt: TGCAGTGCTCGCCCCGGGACAGCTTACGAGCAGTACTTC
d_gene: TRBD1
v_gene: TRBV20-1
j_gene: TRBJ2-7
abundance: -

CDR3aa: CASSFEGSGDQPQHF
CDR3nt: TGTGCCAGCAGTTTCGAGGGAAGTGGGGATCAGCCCCAGCATTTT
d_gene: -
v_gene: TRBV28
j_gene: TRBJ1-5
abundance: many